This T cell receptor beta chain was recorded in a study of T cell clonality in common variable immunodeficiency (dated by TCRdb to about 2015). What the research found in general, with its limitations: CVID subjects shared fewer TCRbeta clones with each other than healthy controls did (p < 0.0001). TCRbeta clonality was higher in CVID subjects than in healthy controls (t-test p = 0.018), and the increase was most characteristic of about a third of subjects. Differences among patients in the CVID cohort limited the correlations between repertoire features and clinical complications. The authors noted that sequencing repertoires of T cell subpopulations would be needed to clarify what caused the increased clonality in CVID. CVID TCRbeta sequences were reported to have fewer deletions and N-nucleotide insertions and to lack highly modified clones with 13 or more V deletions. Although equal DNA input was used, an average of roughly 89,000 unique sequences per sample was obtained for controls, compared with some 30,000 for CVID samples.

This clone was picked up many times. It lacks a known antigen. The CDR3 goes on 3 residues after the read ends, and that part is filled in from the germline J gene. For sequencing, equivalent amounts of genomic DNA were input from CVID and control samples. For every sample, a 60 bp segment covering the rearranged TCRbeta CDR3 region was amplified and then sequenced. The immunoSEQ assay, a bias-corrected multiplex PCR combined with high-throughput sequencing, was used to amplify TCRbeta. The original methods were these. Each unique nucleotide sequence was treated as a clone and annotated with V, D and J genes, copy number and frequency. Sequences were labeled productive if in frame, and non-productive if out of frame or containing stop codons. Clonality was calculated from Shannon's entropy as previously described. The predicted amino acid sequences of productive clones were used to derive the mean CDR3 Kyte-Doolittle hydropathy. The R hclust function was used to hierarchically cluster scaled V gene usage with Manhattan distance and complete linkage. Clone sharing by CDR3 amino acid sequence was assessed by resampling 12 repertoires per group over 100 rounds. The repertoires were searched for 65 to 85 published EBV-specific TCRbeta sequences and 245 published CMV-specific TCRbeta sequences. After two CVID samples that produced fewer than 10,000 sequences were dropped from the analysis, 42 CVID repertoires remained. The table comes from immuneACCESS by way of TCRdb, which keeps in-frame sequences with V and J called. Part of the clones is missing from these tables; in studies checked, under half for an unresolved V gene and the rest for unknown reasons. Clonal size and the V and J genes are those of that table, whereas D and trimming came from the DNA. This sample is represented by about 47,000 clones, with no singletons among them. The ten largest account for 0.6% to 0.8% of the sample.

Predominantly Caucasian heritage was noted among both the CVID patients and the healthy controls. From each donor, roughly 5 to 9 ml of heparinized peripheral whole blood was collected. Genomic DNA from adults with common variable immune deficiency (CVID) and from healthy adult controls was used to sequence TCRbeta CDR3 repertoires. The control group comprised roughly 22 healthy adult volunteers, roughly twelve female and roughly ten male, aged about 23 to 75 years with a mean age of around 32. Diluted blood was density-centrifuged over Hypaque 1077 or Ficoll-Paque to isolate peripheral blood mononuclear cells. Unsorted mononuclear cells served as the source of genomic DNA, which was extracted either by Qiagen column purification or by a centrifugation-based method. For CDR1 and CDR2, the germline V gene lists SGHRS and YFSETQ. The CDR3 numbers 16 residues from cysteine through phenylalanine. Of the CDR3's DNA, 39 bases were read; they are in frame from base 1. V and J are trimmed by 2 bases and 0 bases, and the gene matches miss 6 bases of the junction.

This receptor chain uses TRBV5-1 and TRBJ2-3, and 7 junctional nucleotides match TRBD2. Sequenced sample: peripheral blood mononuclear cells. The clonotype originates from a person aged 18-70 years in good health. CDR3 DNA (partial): TGCGCCAGCAGCTTCGGGGCTAGCGGAAGCACAGATACG. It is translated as CASSFGASGSTDT. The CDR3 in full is CASSFGASGSTDTQYF.